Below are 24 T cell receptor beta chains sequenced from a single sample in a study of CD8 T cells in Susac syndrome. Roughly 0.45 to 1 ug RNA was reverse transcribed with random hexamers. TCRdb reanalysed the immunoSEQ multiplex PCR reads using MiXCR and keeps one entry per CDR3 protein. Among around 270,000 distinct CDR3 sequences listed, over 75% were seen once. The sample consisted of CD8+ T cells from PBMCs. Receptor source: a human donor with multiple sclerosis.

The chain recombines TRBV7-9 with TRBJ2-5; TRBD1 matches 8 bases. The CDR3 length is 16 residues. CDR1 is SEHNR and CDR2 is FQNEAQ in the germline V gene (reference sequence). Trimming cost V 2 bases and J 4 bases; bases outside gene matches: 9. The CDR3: CASSLQGDRRRETQYF. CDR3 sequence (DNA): TGTGCCAGCAGCTTACAGGGGGACAGGAGAAGAGAGACCCAGTACTTC.

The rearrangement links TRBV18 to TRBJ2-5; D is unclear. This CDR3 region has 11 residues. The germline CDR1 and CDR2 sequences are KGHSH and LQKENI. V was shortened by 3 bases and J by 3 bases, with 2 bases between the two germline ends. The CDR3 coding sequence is TGTGCCAGCTCACCTGAAGAGACCCAGTACTTC. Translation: CASSPEETQYF.

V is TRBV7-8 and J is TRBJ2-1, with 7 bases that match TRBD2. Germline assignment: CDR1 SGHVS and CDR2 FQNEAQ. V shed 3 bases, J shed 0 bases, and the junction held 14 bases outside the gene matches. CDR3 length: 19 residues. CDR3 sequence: CASSLYQRGYKSSYNEQFF. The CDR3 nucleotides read TGTGCCAGCAGCTTGTATCAGCGGGGATACAAAAGCTCCTACAATGAGCAGTTCTTC.

In DNA form, the CDR3 reads TGTGCCAGCAGACTAGCGGGAGGGCACGCCGAGCAGTACTTC. Encoded protein: CASRLAGGHAEQYF. The V gene is TRBV12-3 or TRBV12-4, the J gene TRBJ2-7; TRBD2 matches 13 bases. This CDR3 contains 14 residues. V was clipped by 6 bases and J by 6 bases; unmatched bases: 5.

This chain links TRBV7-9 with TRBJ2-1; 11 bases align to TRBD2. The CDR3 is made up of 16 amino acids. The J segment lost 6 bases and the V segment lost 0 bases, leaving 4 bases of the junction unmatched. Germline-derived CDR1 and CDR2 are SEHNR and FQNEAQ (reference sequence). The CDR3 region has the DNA TGTGCCAGCAGCTTAGCACTAGCGGGGGCCTTCAATGAGCAGTTCTTC. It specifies CASSLALAGAFNEQFF.

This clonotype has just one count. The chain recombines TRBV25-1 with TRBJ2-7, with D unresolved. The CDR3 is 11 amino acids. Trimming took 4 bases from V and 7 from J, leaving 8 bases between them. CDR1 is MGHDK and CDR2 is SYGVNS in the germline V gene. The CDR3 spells CASSGVGEQYF. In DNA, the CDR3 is TGTGCCAGCAGTGGGGTAGGAGAGCAGTACTTC.

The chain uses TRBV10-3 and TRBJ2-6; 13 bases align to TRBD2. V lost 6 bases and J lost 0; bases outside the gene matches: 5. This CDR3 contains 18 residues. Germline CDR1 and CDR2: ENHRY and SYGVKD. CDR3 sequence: CAIRGLAGEYSGANVLTF. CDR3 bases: TGTGCCATCAGAGGACTAGCGGGGGAATACTCTGGGGCCAACGTCCTGACTTTC.

The CDR3 nucleotides are TGTGCCAGCACCCCGGAACAGGGGACTATCTTCGCAACTAATGAAAAACTGTTTTTT. Translating it yields CASTPEQGTIFATNEKLFF. The genes are TRBV6-1 and TRBJ1-4; 7 bases are a match to TRBD1. Germline loops: CDR1 MNHNS, CDR2 SASEGT. The CDR3 has 19 amino acids. V shed 7 bases and J 0 bases; nucleotides not matched to a gene: 17.

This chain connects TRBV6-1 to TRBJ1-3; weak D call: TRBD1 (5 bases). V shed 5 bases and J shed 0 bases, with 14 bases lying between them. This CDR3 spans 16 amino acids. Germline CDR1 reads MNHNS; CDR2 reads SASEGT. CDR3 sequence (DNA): TGTGCCAGCAGTCTCACAGCGGACAACTCTGGAAACACCATATATTTT. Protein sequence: CASSLTADNSGNTIYF.

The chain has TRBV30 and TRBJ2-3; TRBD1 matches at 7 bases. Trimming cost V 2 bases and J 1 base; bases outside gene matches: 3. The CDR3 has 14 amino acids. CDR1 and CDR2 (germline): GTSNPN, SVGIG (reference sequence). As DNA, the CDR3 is TGTGCCTGGAGTACAGGGGTTGGCACAGATACGCAGTATTTT. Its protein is CAWSTGVGTDTQYF.

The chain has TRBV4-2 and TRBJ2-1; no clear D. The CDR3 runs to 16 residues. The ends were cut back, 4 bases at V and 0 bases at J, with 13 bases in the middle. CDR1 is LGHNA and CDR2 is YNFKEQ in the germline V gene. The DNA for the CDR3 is TGTGCCAGCAGCCCCGAGGCTTTTAGCTCCTACAATGAGCAGTTCTTC. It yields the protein CASSPEAFSSYNEQFF.

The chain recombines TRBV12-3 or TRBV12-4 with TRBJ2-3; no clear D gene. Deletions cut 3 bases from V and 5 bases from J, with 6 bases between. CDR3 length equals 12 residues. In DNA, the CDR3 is TGTGCCAGCAGTTTTTTCAGAGATACGCAGTATTTT. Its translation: CASSFFRDTQYF.

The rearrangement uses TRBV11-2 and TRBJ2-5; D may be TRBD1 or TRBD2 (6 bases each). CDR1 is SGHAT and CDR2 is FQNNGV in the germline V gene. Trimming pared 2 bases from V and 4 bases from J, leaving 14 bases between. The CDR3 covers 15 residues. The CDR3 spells CASSLLGGRIETQYF. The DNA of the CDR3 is TGTGCCAGCAGCTTACTGGGGGGCAGGATAGAGACCCAGTACTTC.

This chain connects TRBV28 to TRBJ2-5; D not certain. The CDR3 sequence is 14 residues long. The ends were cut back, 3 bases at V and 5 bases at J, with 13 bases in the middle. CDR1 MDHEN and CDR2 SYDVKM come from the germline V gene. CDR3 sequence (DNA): TGTGCCAGCAGTTTTGGCAGTCTGCGGGAGACCCAGTACTTC. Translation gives CASSFGSLRETQYF.

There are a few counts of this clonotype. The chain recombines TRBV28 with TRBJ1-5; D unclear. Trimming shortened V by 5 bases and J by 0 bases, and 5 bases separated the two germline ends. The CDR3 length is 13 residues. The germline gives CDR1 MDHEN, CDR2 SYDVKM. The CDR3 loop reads CASSMYSNQPQHF. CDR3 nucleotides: TGTGCCAGCAGTATGTATAGCAATCAGCCCCAGCATTTT.

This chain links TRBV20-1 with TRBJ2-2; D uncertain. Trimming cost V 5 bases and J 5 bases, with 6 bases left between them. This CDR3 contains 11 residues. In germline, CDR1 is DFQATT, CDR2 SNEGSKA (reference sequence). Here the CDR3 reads CSAQETGELFF. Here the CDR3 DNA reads TGCAGTGCTCAGGAAACCGGGGAGCTGTTTTTT.

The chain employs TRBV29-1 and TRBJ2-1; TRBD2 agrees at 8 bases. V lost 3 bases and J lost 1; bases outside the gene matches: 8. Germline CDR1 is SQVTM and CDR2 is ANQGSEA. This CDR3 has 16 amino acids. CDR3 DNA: TGCAGCGTTGAGGTCCCGGGGGGGAGGTCCTACAATGAGCAGTTCTTC. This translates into CSVEVPGGRSYNEQFF.

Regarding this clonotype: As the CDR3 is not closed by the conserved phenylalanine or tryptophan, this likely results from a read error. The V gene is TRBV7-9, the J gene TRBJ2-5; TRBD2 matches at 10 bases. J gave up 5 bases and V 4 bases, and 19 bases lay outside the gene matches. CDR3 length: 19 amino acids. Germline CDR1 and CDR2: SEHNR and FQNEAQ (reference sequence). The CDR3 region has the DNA TGTGCCAGCAGCTCGCCCCCCTTAGCGGGGGGCTCCCTTGGGGAGACCCAGTACTCC. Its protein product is CASSSPPLAGGSLGETQYS.

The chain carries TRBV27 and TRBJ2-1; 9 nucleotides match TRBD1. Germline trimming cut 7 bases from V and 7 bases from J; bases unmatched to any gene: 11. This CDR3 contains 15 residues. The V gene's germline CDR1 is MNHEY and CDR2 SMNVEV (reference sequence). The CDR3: CASNSGQGIINEQFF. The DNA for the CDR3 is TGTGCCAGCAACTCGGGACAGGGAATTATTAATGAGCAGTTCTTC.

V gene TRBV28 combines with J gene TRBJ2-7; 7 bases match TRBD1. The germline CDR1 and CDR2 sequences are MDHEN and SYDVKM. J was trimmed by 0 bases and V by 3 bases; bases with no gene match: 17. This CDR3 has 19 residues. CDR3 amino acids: CASSFSRQGYTLSSYEQYF. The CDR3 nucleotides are TGTGCCAGCAGTTTTTCCCGACAGGGTTACACCCTAAGCTCCTACGAGCAGTACTTC.

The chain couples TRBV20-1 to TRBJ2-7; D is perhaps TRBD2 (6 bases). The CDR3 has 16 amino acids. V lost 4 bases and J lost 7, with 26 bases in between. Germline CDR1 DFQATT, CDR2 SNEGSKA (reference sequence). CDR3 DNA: TGCAGTGCTACCACGACTTGGCGGGAAACCGCGGGGGAGCAGTACTTC. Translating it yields CSATTTWRETAGEQYF.

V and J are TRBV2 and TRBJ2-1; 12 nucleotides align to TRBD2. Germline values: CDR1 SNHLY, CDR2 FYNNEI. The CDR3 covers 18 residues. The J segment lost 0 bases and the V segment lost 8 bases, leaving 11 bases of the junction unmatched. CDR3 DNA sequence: TGTGCCAGCGTGGGAGGGACTAGCGGGTCTCGCTCCTACAATGAGCAGTTCTTC. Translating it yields CASVGGTSGSRSYNEQFF.

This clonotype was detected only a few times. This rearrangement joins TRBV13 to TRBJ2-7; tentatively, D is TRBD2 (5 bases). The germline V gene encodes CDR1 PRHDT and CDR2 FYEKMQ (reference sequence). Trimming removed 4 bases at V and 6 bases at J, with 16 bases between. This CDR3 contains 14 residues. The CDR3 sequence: CASSSRAEGSEQYF. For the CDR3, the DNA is TGTGCCAGCAGCTCAAGGGCAGAGGGCTCCGAGCAGTACTTC.

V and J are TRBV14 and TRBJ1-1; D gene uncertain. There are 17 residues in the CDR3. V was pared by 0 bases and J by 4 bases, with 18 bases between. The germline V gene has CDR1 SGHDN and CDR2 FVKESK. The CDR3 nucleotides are TGTGCCAGCAGCCAAGATCTAGGGCCGATCTTAACCACTGAAGCTTTCTTT. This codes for CASSQDLGPILTTEAFF. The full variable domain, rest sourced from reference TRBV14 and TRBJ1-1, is EAGVTQFPSHSVIEKGQTVTLRCDPISGHDNLYWYRRVMGKEIKFLLHFVKESKQDESGMPNNRFLAERTGGTYSTLKVQPAELEDSGVYFCASSQDLGPILTTEAFFGQGTRLTVV.